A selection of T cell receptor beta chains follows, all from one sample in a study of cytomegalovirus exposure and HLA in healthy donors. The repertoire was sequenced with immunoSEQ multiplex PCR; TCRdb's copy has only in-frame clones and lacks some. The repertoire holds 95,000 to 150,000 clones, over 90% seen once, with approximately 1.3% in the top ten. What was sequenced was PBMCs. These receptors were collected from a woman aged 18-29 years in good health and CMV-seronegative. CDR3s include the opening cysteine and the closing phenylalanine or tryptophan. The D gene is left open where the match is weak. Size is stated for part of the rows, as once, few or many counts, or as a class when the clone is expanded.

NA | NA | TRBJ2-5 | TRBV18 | TGTGCCAGCTCACCAATTGCGGGAGAGACCCAGTACTTC | CASSPIAGETQYF
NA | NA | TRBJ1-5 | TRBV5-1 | TGCGCCAGCAGCTTGGATTCAGGGGTCAATCAGCCCCAGCATTTT | CASSLDSGVNQPQHF
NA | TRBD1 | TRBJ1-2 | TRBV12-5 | TGTGCTAGTGGATCCGGGACAGAAGGCTACACCTTC | CASGSGTEGYTF
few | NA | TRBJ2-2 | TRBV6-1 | TGTGCCAGCAGTGAAGCAGGGGACACCGGGGAGCTGTTTTTT | CASSEAGDTGELFF
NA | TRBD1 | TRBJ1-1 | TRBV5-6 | TGTGCCAGCAGCTCACAGGGGACGCTCACTGAAGCTTTCTTT | CASSSQGTLTEAFF
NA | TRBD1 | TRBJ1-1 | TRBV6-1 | TGTGCCAGCAGCCTGACCGGGACAGGGGGGACTGAAGCTTTCTTT | CASSLTGTGGTEAFF
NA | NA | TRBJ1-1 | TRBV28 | TGTGCCAGCAGTCCTCCGACGGGGGGGAACACTGAAGCTTTCTTT | CASSPPTGGNTEAFF
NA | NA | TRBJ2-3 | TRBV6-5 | TGTGCCAGCAACACCGCAGGGGAATCCACAGATACGCAGTATTTT | CASNTAGESTDTQYF
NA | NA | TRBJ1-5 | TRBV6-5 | TGTGCCAGCAGTTACTCTTGGGGGGGACGTCAGCCCCAGCATTTT | CASSYSWGGRQPQHF
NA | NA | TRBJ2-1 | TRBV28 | TGTGCCAGCAGACACGCCGGGAGCAACCCCAATGAGCAGTTCTTC | CASRHAGSNPNEQFF
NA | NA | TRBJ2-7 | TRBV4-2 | TGTGCCAGCAGCCAAGATCTCGTCCGGTCCGGGATCGAGCAGTACTTC | CASSQDLVRSGIEQYF
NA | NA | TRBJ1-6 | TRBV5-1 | TGCGCCAGCAGTCAGGAGGGCTATAATTCACCCCTCCACTTT | CASSQEGYNSPLHF
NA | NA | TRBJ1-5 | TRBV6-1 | TGTGCCAGCAGTGAAATATCGGGGTTGCAGCCCCAGCATTTT | CASSEISGLQPQHF
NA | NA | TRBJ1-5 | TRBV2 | TGTGCCAGCAGTGTGGGGCAGGGGCTACATCAGCCCCAGCATTTT | CASSVGQGLHQPQHF
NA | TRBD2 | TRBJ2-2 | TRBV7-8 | TGTGCCAGCAGCCCTGGACTAGCGGGAAACGGGGAGCTGTTTTTT | CASSPGLAGNGELFF
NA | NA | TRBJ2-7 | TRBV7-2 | TGTGCCAGCAGCCCTAACCGTTTCTACGAGCAGTACTTC | CASSPNRFYEQYF
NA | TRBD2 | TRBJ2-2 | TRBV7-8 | TGTGCCAGCAGCTGGAGCGGCGGGAGGGCTAACACCGGGGAGCTGTTTTTT | CASSWSGGRANTGELFF
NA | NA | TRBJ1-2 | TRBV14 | TGTGCCAGCAGCGCCAGATGGGGCGAGAGAAACTATGGCTACACCTTC | CASSARWGERNYGYTF
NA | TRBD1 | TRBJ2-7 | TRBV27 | TGTGCCAGCAGTTCCGGAAGCGGGACAGGGATCTACGAGCAGTACTTC | CASSSGSGTGIYEQYF
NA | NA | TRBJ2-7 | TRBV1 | TGCACCAGCAGCCAAGCGACAGGGGTTTCTTCGTACGAGCAGTACTTC | CTSSQATGVSSYEQYF
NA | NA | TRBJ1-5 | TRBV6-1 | TGTGCCAGCAGATCAGACAGTCCTAGCAATCAGCCCCAGCATTTT | CASRSDSPSNQPQHF
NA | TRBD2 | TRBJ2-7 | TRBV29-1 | TGCAGCGTTGATTTTAGCGGGGACTACGAGCAGTACTTC | CSVDFSGDYEQYF
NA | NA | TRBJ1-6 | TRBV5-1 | TGCGCCAGCAGCTTGGCTCAGTCTGATAATTCACCCCTCCACTTT | CASSLAQSDNSPLHF
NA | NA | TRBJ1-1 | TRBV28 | TGTGCCAGCATTCCTGAGTTGAACACTGAAGCTTTCTTT | CASIPELNTEAFF
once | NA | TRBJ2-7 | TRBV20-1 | TGCAGTGTCCCTCGGGGTTACGAGCAGTACTTC | CSVPRGYEQYF
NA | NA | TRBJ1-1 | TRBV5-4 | TGTGCCAGCAGTTACGGGGACACTGAAGCTTTCTTT | CASSYGDTEAFF
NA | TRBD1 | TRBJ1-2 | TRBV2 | TGTGCCAGCAACACAAGGACAGGGCCAACCGAATATGGCTACACCTTC | CASNTRTGPTEYGYTF
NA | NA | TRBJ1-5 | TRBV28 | TGTGCCAGCAGTTGGGGCCAGCCCCAGCATTTT | CASSWGQPQHF
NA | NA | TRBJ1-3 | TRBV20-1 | TGCAGTGCTGCCGTTCGGAACACCATATATTTT | CSAAVRNTIYF
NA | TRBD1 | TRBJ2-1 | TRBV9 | TGTGCCAGCCGGGGGACAGGGGACAATGAGCAGTTCTTC | CASRGTGDNEQFF
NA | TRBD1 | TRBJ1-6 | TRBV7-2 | TGTGCCAGCAGCTCGATGGGGCAGGGGGCGTTGAATTCACCCCTCCACTTT | CASSSMGQGALNSPLHF
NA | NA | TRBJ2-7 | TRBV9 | TGTGCCAGCAGCGTGCGGCTAGATAGGAATAACCCCTCCTACGAGCAGTACTTC | CASSVRLDRNNPSYEQYF
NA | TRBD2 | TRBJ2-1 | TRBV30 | TGTGCCTGGAGTGGCGGGAGGTGGCGGGGTGAGCAGTTCTTC | CAWSGGRWRGEQFF
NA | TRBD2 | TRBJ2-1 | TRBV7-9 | TGTGCCAGCACCCCGGGACTAGCGGGATTGACGGGTCTCAATGAGCAGTTCTTC | CASTPGLAGLTGLNEQFF
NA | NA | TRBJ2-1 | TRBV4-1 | TGCGCCAGCAGCCAAGTACAGACGAACTACAATGAGCAGTTCTTC | CASSQVQTNYNEQFF
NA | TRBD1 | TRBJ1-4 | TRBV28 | TGTGCCAGCAGGGCCCAGGGGGCGAGTAATGAAAAACTGTTTTTT | CASRAQGASNEKLFF
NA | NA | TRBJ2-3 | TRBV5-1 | TGCGCCAGCAGCTTGGGAGGTGGCAGCCCTAGCACAGATACGCAGTATTTT | CASSLGGGSPSTDTQYF
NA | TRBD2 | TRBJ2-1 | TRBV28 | TGTGCCAGCAGTTCTAGCGGGAGCTCCTACAATGAGCAGTTCTTC | CASSSSGSSYNEQFF
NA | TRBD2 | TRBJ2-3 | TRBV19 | TGTGCCAGTAGTATTTCGGGACTCGGGACTACCGGTACGCAGTATTTT | CASSISGLGTTGTQYF
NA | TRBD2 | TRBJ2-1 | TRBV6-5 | TGTGCCAGCAGTGTTCCGGGACTAAACAATGAGCAGTTCTTC | CASSVPGLNNEQFF
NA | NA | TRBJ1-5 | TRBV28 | TGTGCCAGCAGTCTAGAAGAATATAGCAATCAGCCCCAGCATTTT | CASSLEEYSNQPQHF
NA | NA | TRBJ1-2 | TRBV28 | TGTGCCAGCAGGACTCTAGCTAACTATGGCTACACCTTC | CASRTLANYGYTF
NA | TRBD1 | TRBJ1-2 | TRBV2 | TGTGCCAGCAGTCCTCAAACGGACAGGCCCTATGGCTACACCTTC | CASSPQTDRPYGYTF
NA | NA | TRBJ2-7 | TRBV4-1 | TGCGCCAGCAGCCTCGACGAAGGACTCTCCTACGAGCAGTACTTC | CASSLDEGLSYEQYF
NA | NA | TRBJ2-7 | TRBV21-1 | TGTGCCAGCAGTTCGGGAGCCCACTACGAGCAGTACTTC | CASSSGAHYEQYF
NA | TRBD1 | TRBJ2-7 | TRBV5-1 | TGCGCCAGCAGCCCCCAGGGGGCTACAGGCGAGCAGTACTTC | CASSPQGATGEQYF
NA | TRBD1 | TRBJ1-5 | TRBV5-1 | TGCGCCAGCAGCCCATCCGGGACAGGGAATCAGCCCCAGCATTTT | CASSPSGTGNQPQHF
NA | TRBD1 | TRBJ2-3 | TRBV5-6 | TGTGCCAGCAGCTGGGACAGATCGGGACCGGCAGATACGCAGTATTTT | CASSWDRSGPADTQYF